These T cell receptor beta chains were read from a single sample in a study of cytomegalovirus exposure and HLA in healthy donors. Libraries were prepared by immunoSEQ multiplex PCR; TCRdb keeps only in-frame clonotypes and omits some of them. The repertoire holds 100,000 or so clones, with 65% to 85% as singletons. Sequenced: PBMCs. Source of these receptors: a young man in good health and CMV-seronegative. Each CDR3 is given with its conserved first and last residue. D genes are given only for firm matches. Size values are once, few and many counts, or a class for expanded clones, and some rows have none.

v_call,j_call,clone_size,d_call,cdr3_aa
TRBV19,TRBJ2-1,-,TRBD2,CASRSGTSGSNEQFF
TRBV9,TRBJ1-5,-,-,CASSVGALANQPQHF
TRBV6-5,TRBJ1-1,-,TRBD1,CASSYGTGGLNTEAFF
TRBV4-2,TRBJ1-4,few,TRBD1,CASSQKTGQGWTNEKLFF
TRBV29-1,TRBJ2-7,-,-,CSVGSREQYF
TRBV9,TRBJ1-1,few,-,CASSVDGGMNTEAFF
TRBV30,TRBJ2-6,-,TRBD2,CAWSVVRLAGFGANVLTF
TRBV25-1,TRBJ2-1,-,-,CASSESRGRYNEQFF
TRBV9,TRBJ1-1,-,-,CASSIQTGRNTEAFF
TRBV5-8,TRBJ2-3,-,-,CASSIGQPKGIPNTDTQYF
TRBV29-1,TRBJ2-7,once,-,CSAQASNHEQYF
TRBV28,TRBJ1-4,-,TRBD1,CASTGDRGRLREGTNEKLFF
TRBV5-6,TRBJ1-4,-,TRBD1,CASTLTGDEKLFF
TRBV6-1,TRBJ1-1,-,TRBD1,CASSRTGGIIEAFF
TRBV4-1,TRBJ1-3,few,TRBD1,CASSQEDRGLGNTIYF
TRBV27,TRBJ1-3,-,TRBD1,CASGGIGTGENTIYF
TRBV30,TRBJ1-1,-,-,CAWSPKGGSEAFF
TRBV9,TRBJ2-7,-,TRBD2,CASSGAVTSGKPYEQYF
TRBV29-1,TRBJ2-7,once,TRBD2,CSVEGLAGVEEQYF
TRBV29-1,-,-,-,CSAVQGRLENEQYF
TRBV9,TRBJ1-5,-,-,CARTGPPGQPQHF
TRBV5-4,TRBJ2-3,once,-,CASSTAKERTDTQYF
TRBV7-9,TRBJ1-2,-,-,CASSLRGPYGYTF
TRBV6-4,TRBJ2-1,few,-,CASSDTGGTQGDEQFF
TRBV6-5,TRBJ1-5,-,-,CASSYEGGAGSQPQHF
TRBV28,TRBJ1-2,-,-,CASSLWGGGDYGYTF
TRBV5-6,TRBJ2-7,-,-,CASSLRTGVSYEQYF
TRBV19,TRBJ1-5,-,TRBD1,CASERQGASGQPQHF
TRBV5-8,TRBJ2-1,few,-,CASSLGQRVNNEQFF
TRBV6-1,TRBJ2-3,-,TRBD2,CASSGRLAGALGRDTQYF
TRBV7-2,TRBJ1-5,-,TRBD1,CASSKDRPNQPQHF
TRBV7-8,TRBJ2-7,-,TRBD2,CASSLVAPRGIAGGYEQYF
TRBV7-8,TRBJ2-7,-,TRBD1,CASRLGQGPTYEQYF
TRBV25-1,TRBJ2-1,-,TRBD2,CASSENQGGRAYNEQFF